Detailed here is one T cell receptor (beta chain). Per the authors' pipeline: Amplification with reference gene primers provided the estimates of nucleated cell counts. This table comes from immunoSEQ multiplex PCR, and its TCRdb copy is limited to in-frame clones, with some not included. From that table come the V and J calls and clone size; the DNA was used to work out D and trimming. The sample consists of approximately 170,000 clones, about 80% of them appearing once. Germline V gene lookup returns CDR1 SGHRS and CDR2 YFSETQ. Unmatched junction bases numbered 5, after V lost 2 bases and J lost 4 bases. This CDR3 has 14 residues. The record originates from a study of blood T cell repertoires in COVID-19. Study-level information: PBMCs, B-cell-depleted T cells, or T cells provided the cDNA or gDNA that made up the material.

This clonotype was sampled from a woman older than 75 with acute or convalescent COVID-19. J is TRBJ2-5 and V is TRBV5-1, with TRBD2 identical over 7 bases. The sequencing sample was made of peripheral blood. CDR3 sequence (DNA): TGCGCCAGCAGCTTACTAGCGAAGGTAGAGACCCAGTACTTC. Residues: CASSLLAKVETQYF.